This T cell receptor (beta chain) was profiled in a study of tumor-infiltrating lymphocytes in primary liver carcinoma. Between roughly 17 and 31 mg of unsorted bulk tissue served as the source from which RNA and DNA were co-extracted. Those sampled were patients whose primary liver carcinoma was treated by surgical resection. In every tumor sample, viable tumor cells made up over 90%. TCR beta cDNA was prepared out of 500 ng total RNA by means of a constant-region primer. ARM-PCR was slightly modified, and three nested multiplex PCR rounds with it gave rise to the TCR beta libraries. Use of TRBV1-TRBV30 forward primers with a C-beta reverse primer characterized the first two PCR rounds, which lasted around 11 cycles each. TCRdb redid the calling of the multiplex PCR reads with MiXCR, one entry per CDR3 protein. The repertoire consists of 52,000 or so distinct CDR3 sequences, with 60% to 80% occurring once and the leading ten covering approximately 25%.

Study results and caveats: Compared with blood, tumor repertoires held significantly more in their top 250 clones. It was observed that only about 7-25% of the top clones appeared in every one of the five tumor regions.

The CDR3 extends over 12 amino acids. To note about this clonotype: The antigen remains undetermined.

The clonotype originates from a man in his forties or fifties with primary liver carcinoma and hepatitis B virus infection. Specimen: liver tumor tissue from sampling region 5. Subset given: tumor region T5, tumor centre. V usage is TRBV21-1 and J usage is TRBJ2-7. TRBV21-1 corresponds to a pseudogene. CDR3 in amino acids: CASMVTVCVQYF. CDR3 sequence (DNA): TGTGCCAGCATGGTTACGGTGTGCGTGCAGTACTTC.